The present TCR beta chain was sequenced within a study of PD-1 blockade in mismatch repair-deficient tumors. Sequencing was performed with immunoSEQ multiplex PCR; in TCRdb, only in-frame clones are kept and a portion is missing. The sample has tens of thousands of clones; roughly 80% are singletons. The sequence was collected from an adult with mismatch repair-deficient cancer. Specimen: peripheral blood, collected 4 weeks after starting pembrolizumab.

The CDR3 protein is CASSGTSGRAYSTDTQYF. Here the CDR3 DNA reads TGTGCCAGCAGTGGAACTAGCGGGAGGGCCTATAGCACAGATACGCAGTATTTT. The chain is built from TRBV27 and TRBJ2-3, with TRBD2 matching 13 bases. Trimming at V came to 5 bases and at J to 0 bases, leaving 8 bases not matched to a gene. The germline gives CDR1 MNHEY, CDR2 SMNVEV (reference sequence). This CDR3 spans 18 amino acids.